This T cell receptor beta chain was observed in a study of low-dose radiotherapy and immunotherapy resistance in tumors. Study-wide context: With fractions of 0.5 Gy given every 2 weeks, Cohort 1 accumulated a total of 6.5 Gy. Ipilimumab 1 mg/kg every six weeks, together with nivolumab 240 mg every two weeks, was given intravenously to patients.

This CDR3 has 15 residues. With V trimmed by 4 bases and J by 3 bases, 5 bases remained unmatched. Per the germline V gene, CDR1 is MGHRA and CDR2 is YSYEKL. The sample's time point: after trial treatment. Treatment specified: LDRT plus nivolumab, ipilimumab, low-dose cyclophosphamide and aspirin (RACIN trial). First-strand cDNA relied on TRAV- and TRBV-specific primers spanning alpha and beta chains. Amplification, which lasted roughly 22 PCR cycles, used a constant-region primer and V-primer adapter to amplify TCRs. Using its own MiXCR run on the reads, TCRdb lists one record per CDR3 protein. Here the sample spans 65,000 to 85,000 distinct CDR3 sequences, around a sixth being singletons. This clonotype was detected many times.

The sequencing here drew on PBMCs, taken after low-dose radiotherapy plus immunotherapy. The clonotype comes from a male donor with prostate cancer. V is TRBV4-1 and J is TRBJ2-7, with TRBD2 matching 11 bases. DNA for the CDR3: TGCGCCAGCAGCCCCCGGACTAGCGGGTACTACGAGCAGTACTTC. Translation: CASSPRTSGYYEQYF.